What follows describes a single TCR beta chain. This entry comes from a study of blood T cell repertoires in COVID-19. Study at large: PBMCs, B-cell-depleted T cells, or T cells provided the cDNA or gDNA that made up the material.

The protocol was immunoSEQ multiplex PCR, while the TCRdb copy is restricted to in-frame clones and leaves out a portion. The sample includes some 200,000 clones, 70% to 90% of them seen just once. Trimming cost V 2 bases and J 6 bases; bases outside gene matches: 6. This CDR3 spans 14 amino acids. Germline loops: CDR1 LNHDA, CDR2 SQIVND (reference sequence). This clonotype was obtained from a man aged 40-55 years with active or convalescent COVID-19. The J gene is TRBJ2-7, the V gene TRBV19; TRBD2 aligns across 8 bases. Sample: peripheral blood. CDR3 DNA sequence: TGTGCCAGTAGTATAAGCGGGAGTCAATCCGAGCAGTACTTC. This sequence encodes CASSISGSQSEQYF.